The 20 T cell receptor beta chains below come from one sample, sequenced in a study of post-analysis software for immune sequencing data (dated by TCRdb to the mid-2010s). What the authors observed across the whole study: Significantly higher frequencies in patients than in controls were found for several TRBV segments, including TRBV5-6, TRBV5-1 and TRBV20-1.

The method was PCR. Sequencing instrument: Illumina HiSeq 2500. Unique molecular identifiers were incorporated into TCR beta cDNA libraries to reduce PCR and sequencing biases. The raw public reads went through TCRdb reprocessing: fastp at Q25, MiXCR clone calling, in-frame beta chains kept. Each CDR3 protein appears once, grouped with its most common genes and DNA. For this sample there are hundreds of thousands of distinct CDR3 sequences; 53% appear just once. Clones ranked in the top ten supply roughly 4.4% of the sample. No antigen is known for these receptors. Sample: blood. Receptors were obtained from a girl between 10 and 17 years old with multiple sclerosis.

This clonotype was seen at least ten times. The rearrangement joins TRBV25-1 to TRBJ2-5, with 8 nucleotides matching TRBD2. The CDR3 sequence is 13 residues long. The J segment lost 5 bases and the V segment lost 8 bases, leaving 7 bases of the junction unmatched. In germline, CDR1 is MGHDK, CDR2 SYGVNS. The CDR3 sequence: CASGQAGEETQYF. CDR3 DNA: TGTGCCAGCGGACAAGCGGGAGAGGAGACCCAGTACTTC.

This chain connects TRBV5-5 to TRBJ2-1; 10 positions match TRBD2. The CDR3 has 15 amino acids. Germline CDR1 and CDR2: SGHKS and YYEKEE (reference sequence). V lost 4 bases and J lost 4; bases outside the gene matches: 5. The CDR3 sequence is CASSIGTSEYNEQFF. In DNA, the CDR3 is TGTGCCAGCAGCATCGGGACTAGCGAGTACAATGAGCAGTTCTTC.

In DNA form, the CDR3 reads TGCAGCGTTGGCCTCTTCGACGGGACCTCCTATGGCTACACCTTC. Translated, it gives CSVGLFDGTSYGYTF. This chain links TRBV29-1 with TRBJ1-2, with a tentative D call TRBD1 (5 bases). The CDR3 covers 15 residues. CDR1 and CDR2 from the germline V gene are SQVTM and ANQGSEA. V gave up 4 bases and J gave up 4 bases, with 19 bases separating them.

The chain has TRBV11-2 and TRBJ2-1, with D unclear. The CDR3 contains 11 residues. Trimming removed 1 base from V and 12 bases from J, with 7 bases in between. Germline assignment: CDR1 SGHAT and CDR2 FQNNGV. CDR3 DNA: TGTGCCAGCAGCTTAGGGGGTAGGCAGTTCTTC. It yields the protein CASSLGGRQFF. The full variable domain, its missing parts supplied by reference TRBV11-2 and TRBJ2-1, is EAGVAQSPRYKIIEKRQSVAFWCNPISGHATLYWYQQILGQGPKLLIQFQNNGVVDDSQLPKDRFSAERLKGVDSTLKIQPAKLEDSAVYLCASSLGGRQFFGPGTRLTVL.

This clonotype showed up just once. No conserved phenylalanine or tryptophan ends this CDR3, so it is likely a read error. This chain links TRBV6-5 with TRBJ1-2; D is uncertain. CDR1 is MNHEY, CDR2 SVGAGI, per germline. This CDR3 spans 13 amino acids. V gave up 2 bases and J gave up 0 bases, with 4 bases separating them. The CDR3 DNA reads as TGTGCCAGCAGTTACGCAGCTAACTATGGCTACACCCTC. Its translation is CASSYAANYGYTL.

The chain is built from TRBV30 and TRBJ2-7; D gene unclear. Judging by the DNA end, TRBJ2-5 fits better; the J call may be wrong. This CDR3 contains 13 residues. Germline V gene sequence: CDR1 GTSNPN, CDR2 SVGIG (reference sequence). The CDR3 bases are TGTGCCTGGAGTGTAGGTATACAAGAGACCCAGTACTTC. As protein: CAWSVGIQETQYF.

This clonotype came up once. The rearrangement joins TRBV29-1 to TRBJ1-2; tentative D call: TRBD1 (6 bases). Germline V lookup: CDR1 SQVTM, CDR2 ANQGSEA. Trimming pared 0 bases from V and 4 bases from J, leaving 15 bases between. The length of the CDR3 is 15 residues. DNA of the CDR3: TGCAGCGTTGAAGAAGGGGGACTGGCGGGCTATGGCTACACCTTC. Translated: CSVEEGGLAGYGYTF.

The J gene is TRBJ1-1, the V gene TRBV6-4; D remains unclear. The CDR3 loop spans 13 amino acids. Germline V gene data show CDR1 as MRHNA and CDR2 as SNTAGT. Trimming removed 3 bases at V and 1 base at J, with 6 bases between. The CDR3 DNA reads as TGTGCCAGCAGTGATTCAGCGAACACTGAAGCTTTCTTT. Translating it yields CASSDSANTEAFF.

The chain employs TRBV6-4 and TRBJ2-2; 7 bases agree with TRBD2. Trimming took 2 bases from V and 5 from J; bases not matched to a gene: 5. Per the germline V gene, CDR1 is MRHNA and CDR2 is SNTAGT. There are 15 residues in the CDR3. The CDR3 protein is CASSDGGSPTGELFF. In DNA, the CDR3 is TGTGCCAGCAGTGACGGCGGGAGCCCTACCGGGGAGCTGTTTTTT.

This clonotype appeared a few times. The chain links TRBV7-9 to TRBJ1-1; D may be TRBD1 (5 bases). This CDR3 is built from 14 residues. The germline V gene has CDR1 SEHNR and CDR2 FQNEAQ (reference sequence). Trimming shortened V by 3 bases and J by 0 bases, and 8 bases separated the two germline ends. CDR3 sequence (DNA): TGTGCCAGCAGCTTTGGGGGGATGAACACTGAAGCTTTCTTT. Translation gives CASSFGGMNTEAFF.

The sample holds a few counts of this clonotype. The chain carries TRBV2 and TRBJ2-5; 8 bases align to TRBD2. The ends lost 11 bases at V and 7 bases at J; junction bases unmatched: 9. Germline CDR1 SNHLY, CDR2 FYNNEI. This CDR3 is built from 12 residues. The CDR3 DNA sequence: TGTGCCGACGGACTAGCCCGAGGGACCCAGTACTTC. Protein sequence: CADGLARGTQYF.

The chain uses TRBV5-1 and TRBJ2-7; possible D gene TRBD2, 5 bases. Trimming left V 1 base short and J 0 bases short, with 14 bases between. In germline, CDR1 is SGHRS, CDR2 YFSETQ. This CDR3 has 16 amino acids. The CDR3 coding sequence is TGCGCCAGCAGCTTGACTGGACTCTATCCCTCCTACGAGCAGTACTTC. Its translation is CASSLTGLYPSYEQYF.

V and J are TRBV12-3 or TRBV12-4 and TRBJ2-7; D might be TRBD1 (5 bases). The CDR3 sequence is 13 residues long. Trimming pared 8 bases from V and 2 bases from J, leaving 13 bases between. The CDR3 loop reads CASSPQAAYEQYF. In DNA, the CDR3 is TGTGCCAGCTCACCACAGGCCGCCTACGAGCAGTACTTC.

This clonotype has only a few counts. The chain uses TRBV7-3 and TRBJ2-7; D ambiguous. The V end lost 0 bases, the J end lost 0 bases, and 9 bases lay between the germline ends. Germline assignment: CDR1 SGHTA and CDR2 FQGTGA. CDR3 size: 15 residues. In DNA, the CDR3 is TGTGCCAGCAGCTTAACGTCGGTGGGCTCCTACGAGCAGTACTTC. This encodes CASSLTSVGSYEQYF.

The genes are TRBV5-1 and TRBJ1-1; D call uncertain. V dropped 0 bases and J dropped 6 bases, with 24 bases sitting between them. This CDR3 is built from 18 residues. CDR1 is SGHRS, CDR2 YFSETQ, per germline. The CDR3 is CASSLGSSNRPQSSEAFF. The CDR3 DNA sequence: TGCGCCAGCAGCTTGGGTAGTTCAAATCGGCCCCAAAGCTCTGAAGCTTTCTTT.

V gene TRBV12-3 or TRBV12-4 combines with J gene TRBJ2-1; TRBD2 matches 12 bases. This CDR3 has 15 residues. Trimming cost V 6 bases and J 9 bases; bases outside gene matches: 9. The CDR3: CASSRTSGALGEQFF. DNA of the CDR3: TGTGCCAGCAGCCGGACTAGCGGGGCTTTGGGTGAGCAGTTCTTC.

This sequence joins TRBV27 and TRBJ2-3; D is undetermined. This CDR3 is built from 15 residues. CDR1 and CDR2 (germline): MNHEY, SMNVEV (reference sequence). Trimming cost V 5 bases and J 3 bases, with 15 bases left between them. This CDR3 is CASSNLLGFTDTQYF. The CDR3 nucleotides are TGTGCCAGCAGTAACCTCTTGGGGTTTACAGATACGCAGTATTTT.

V and J are TRBV7-6 and TRBJ2-7; 8 nucleotides agree with TRBD1. Germline loops: CDR1 SGHVS, CDR2 FNYEAQ. V was clipped by 3 bases and J by 5 bases; unmatched bases: 3. CDR3 size: 13 residues. CDR3 nucleotide sequence: TGTGCCAGCAGCTTCGACAGGGGAGACGAGCAGTACTTC. Protein product: CASSFDRGDEQYF.

By proportion, this clonotype is medium-sized (0.01 to 0.1%). The chain carries TRBV7-9 and TRBJ1-1; D gene uncertain. The CDR3 sequence is 13 residues long. The germline V and J ends were trimmed by 6 bases and 1 base, with 9 bases remaining between them. Per germline, CDR1 SEHNR and CDR2 FQNEAQ (reference sequence). The CDR3 here is CASRPPENTEAFF. The CDR3 DNA reads TGTGCCAGCAGACCCCCAGAGAACACTGAAGCTTTCTTT.

This rearrangement joins TRBV29-1 to TRBJ2-3, with D unclear. Germline CDR1 reads SQVTM; CDR2 reads ANQGSEA. The V end was cut by 0 bases, the J end by 0 bases, with 13 bases between. The CDR3 contains 16 residues. CDR3 sequence (DNA): TGCAGCGTTGAAGATCGCCAGGCCAGAAGCACAGATACGCAGTATTTT. Translation: CSVEDRQARSTDTQYF.